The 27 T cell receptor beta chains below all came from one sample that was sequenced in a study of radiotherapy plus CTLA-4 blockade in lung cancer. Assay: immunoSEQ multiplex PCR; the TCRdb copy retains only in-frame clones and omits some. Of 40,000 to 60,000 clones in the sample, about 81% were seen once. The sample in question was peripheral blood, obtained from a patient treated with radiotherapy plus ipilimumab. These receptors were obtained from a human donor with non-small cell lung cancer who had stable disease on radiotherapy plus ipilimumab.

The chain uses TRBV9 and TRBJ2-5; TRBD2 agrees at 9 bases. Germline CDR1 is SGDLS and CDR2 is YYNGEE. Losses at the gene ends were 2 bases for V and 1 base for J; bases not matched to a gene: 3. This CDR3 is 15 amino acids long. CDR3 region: CASSVSGRSQETQYF. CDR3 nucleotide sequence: TGTGCCAGCAGCGTCAGCGGGAGGAGCCAAGAGACCCAGTACTTC.

This chain's CDR3 is CASSLGQGNYGYTF. In DNA form, the CDR3 reads TGTGCCAGCAGCTTGGGACAGGGGAACTATGGCTACACCTTC. This sequence joins TRBV5-6 and TRBJ1-2; 8 bases match TRBD1. Germline values: CDR1 SGHDT, CDR2 YYEEEE. The CDR3 has 14 amino acids. Losses at the gene ends were 0 bases for V and 2 bases for J; bases not matched to a gene: 0.

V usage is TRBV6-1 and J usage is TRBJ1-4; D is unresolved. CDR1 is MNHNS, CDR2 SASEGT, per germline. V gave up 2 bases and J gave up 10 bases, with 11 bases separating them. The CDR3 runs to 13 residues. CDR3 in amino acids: CASSERGIGKLFF. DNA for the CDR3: TGTGCCAGCAGTGAAAGAGGGATTGGAAAACTGTTTTTT.

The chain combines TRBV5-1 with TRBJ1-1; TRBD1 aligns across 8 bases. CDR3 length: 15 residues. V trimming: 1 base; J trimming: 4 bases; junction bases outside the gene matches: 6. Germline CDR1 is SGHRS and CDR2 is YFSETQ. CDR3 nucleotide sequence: TGCGCCAGCAGCTTGTCTCAGGGGGCGGGCACTGAAGCTTTCTTT. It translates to CASSLSQGAGTEAFF.

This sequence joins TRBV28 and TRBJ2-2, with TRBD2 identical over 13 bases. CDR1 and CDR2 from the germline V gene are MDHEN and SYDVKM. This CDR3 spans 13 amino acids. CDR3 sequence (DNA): TGTACTAGCGGGAGGGAGGACACCGGGGAGCTGTTTTTT. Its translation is CTSGREDTGELFF.

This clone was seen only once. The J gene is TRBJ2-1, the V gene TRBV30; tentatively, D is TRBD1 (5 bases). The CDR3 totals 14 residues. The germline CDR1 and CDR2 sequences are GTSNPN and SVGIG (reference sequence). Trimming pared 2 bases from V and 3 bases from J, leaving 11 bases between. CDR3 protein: CAWSPGASYNEQFF. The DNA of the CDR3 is TGTGCCTGGAGTCCTGGGGCCAGCTACAATGAGCAGTTCTTC.

CDR3 protein: CASLDQGRSYEQYF. DNA of the CDR3: TGTGCCAGCTTAGATCAGGGAAGGTCCTACGAGCAGTACTTC. This rearrangement joins TRBV28 to TRBJ2-5; TRBD1 is a possible D gene (5 bases). TRBJ2-7 explains the end of the DNA better; the J call may be wrong. CDR3 length: 14 residues. Per the germline V gene, CDR1 is MDHEN and CDR2 is SYDVKM.

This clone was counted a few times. In DNA form, the CDR3 reads TGTGCCAGCAGCCTGTGGACAGCTTTCAATGAGCAGTTCTTC. Its protein product is CASSLWTAFNEQFF. This sequence joins TRBV5-6 and TRBJ2-1, with D tentatively TRBD1 (6 bases). Germline CDR1 and CDR2: SGHDT and YYEEEE. The length of the CDR3 is 14 residues. V lost 4 bases and J lost 6, with 14 bases in between.

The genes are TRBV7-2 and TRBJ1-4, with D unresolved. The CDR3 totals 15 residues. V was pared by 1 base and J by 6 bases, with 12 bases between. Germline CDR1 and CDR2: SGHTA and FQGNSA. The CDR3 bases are TGTGCCAGCAGCTTAGGTTCCGGGTTTTATGAAAAACTGTTTTTT. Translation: CASSLGSGFYEKLFF.

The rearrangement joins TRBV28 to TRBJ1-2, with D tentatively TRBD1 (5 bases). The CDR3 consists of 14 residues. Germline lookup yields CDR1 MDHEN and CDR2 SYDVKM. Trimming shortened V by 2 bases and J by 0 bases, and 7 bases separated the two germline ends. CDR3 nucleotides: TGTGCCAGCAGTTTAAAGGGGCCTAACTATGGCTACACCTTC. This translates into CASSLKGPNYGYTF.

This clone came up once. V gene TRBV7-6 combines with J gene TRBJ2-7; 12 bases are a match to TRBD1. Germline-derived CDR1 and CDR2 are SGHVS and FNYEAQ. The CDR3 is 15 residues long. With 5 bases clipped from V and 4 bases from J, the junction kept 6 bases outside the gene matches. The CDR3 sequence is CASSGRDRGRYEQYF. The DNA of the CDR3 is TGTGCCAGCAGCGGGAGGGACAGGGGGCGTTACGAGCAGTACTTC.

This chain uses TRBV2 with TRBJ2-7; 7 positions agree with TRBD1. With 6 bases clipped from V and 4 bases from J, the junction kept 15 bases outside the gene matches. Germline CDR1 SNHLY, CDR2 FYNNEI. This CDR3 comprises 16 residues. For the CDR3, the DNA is TGTGCCAGCAGGCGGGTACAGGGGCCTAAAGGTTACGAGCAGTACTTC. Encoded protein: CASRRVQGPKGYEQYF.

This CDR3 reads CASSTGARSSYEQYF. The CDR3 nucleotides read TGTGCCAGCAGCACAGGGGCCCGAAGCTCCTACGAGCAGTACTTC. The V call is TRBV6-6, the J call TRBJ2-7; 7 bases agree with TRBD1. With 6 bases clipped from V and 0 bases from J, the junction kept 8 bases outside the gene matches. The CDR3 is 15 residues long. Germline CDR1 is MNHNY and CDR2 is SVGAGI (reference sequence).

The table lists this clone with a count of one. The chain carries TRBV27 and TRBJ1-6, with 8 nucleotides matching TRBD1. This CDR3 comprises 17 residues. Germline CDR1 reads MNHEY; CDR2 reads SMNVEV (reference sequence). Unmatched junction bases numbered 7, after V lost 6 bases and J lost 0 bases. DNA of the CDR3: TGTGCCAGCAGCTCAGGACAGGGTAGCTCCTATAATTCACCCCTCCACTTT. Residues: CASSSGQGSSYNSPLHF.

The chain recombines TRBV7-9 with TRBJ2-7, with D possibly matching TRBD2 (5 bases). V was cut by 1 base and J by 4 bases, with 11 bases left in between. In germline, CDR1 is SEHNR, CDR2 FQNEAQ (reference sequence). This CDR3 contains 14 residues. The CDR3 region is CASSLGGSGYEQYF. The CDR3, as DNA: TGTGCCAGCAGCTTAGGTGGGAGTGGGTACGAGCAGTACTTC.

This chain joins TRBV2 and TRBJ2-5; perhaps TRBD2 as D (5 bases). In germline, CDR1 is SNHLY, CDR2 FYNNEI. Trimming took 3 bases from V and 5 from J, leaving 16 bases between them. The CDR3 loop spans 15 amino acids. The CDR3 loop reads CASSEGDTMRETQYF. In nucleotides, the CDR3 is TGTGCCAGCAGTGAGGGAGACACGATGCGGGAGACCCAGTACTTC.

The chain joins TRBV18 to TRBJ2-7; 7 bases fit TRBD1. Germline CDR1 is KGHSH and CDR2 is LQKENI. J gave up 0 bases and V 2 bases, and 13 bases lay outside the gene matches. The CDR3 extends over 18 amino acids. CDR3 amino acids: CASSPASGDRTYSYEQYF. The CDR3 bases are TGTGCCAGCTCACCAGCCAGTGGGGACAGAACATACTCCTACGAGCAGTACTTC.

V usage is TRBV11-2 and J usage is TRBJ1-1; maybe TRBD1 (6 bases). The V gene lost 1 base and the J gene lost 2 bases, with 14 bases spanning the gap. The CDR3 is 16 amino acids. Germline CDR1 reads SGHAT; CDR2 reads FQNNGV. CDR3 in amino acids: CASSLGVRGGNTEAFF. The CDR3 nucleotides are TGTGCCAGCAGCTTAGGAGTACGGGGGGGCAACACTGAAGCTTTCTTT.

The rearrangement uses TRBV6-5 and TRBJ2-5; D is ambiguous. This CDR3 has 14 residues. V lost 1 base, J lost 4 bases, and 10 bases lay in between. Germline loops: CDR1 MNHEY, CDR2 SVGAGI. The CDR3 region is CASSYLSHRETQYF. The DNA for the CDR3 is TGTGCCAGCAGTTACTTGAGTCATCGAGAGACCCAGTACTTC.

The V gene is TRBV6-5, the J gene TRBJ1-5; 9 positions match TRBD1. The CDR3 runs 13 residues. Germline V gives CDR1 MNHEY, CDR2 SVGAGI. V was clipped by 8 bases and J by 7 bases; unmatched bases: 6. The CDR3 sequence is CASGTTGGQPQHF. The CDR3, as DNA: TGTGCCAGCGGTACTACAGGGGGCCAGCCCCAGCATTTT.

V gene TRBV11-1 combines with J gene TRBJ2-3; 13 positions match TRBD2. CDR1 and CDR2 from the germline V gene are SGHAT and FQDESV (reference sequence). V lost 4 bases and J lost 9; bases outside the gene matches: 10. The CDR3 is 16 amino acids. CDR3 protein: CASSSGTSGTRRTQYF. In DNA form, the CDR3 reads TGTGCCAGCAGCTCGGGGACTAGCGGGACCCGAAGGACGCAGTATTTT. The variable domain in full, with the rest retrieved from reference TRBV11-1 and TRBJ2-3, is EAEVAQSPRYKITEKSQAVAFWCDPISGHATLYWYRQILGQGPELLVQFQDESVVDDSQLPKDRFSAERLKGVDSTLKIQPAELGDSAMYLCASSSGTSGTRRTQYFGPGTRLTVL.

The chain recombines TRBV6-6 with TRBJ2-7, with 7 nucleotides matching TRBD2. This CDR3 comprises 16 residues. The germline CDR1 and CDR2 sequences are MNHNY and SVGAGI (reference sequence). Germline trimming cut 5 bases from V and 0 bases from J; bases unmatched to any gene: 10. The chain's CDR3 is CASSQGGRFSSYEQYF. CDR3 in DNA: TGTGCCAGCAGTCAGGGCGGGAGATTTAGCTCCTACGAGCAGTACTTC.

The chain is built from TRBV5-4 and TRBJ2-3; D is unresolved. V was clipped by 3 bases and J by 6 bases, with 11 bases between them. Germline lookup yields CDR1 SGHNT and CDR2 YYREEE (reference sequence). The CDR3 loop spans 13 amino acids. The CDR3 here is CASSSALWDTQYF. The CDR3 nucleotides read TGTGCCAGCAGCTCCGCGCTGTGGGATACGCAGTATTTT.

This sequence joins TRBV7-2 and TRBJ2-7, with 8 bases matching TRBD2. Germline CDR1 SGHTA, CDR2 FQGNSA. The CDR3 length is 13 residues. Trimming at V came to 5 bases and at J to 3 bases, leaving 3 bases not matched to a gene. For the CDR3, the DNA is TGTGCCAGCAGCGGGGCGGGAGGCTACGAGCAGTACTTC. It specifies CASSGAGGYEQYF.

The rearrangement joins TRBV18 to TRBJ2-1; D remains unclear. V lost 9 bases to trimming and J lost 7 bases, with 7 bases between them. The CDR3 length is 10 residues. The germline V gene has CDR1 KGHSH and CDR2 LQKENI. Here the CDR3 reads CASGSNEQFF. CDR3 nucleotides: TGTGCCAGTGGCTCGAATGAGCAGTTCTTC.

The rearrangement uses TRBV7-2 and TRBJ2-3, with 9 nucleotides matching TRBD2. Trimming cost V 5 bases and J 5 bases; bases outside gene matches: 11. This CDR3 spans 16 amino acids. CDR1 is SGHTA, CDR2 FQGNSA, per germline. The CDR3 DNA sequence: TGTGCCAGCAGCACCCTCGGCGGGAGGGCCCGAGATACGCAGTATTTT. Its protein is CASSTLGGRARDTQYF.

The CDR3 sequence is CASTGGQPQHF. The CDR3 nucleotides read TGTGCCAGCACAGGGGGTCAGCCCCAGCATTTT. The genes are TRBV5-8 and TRBJ1-5, with 7 positions matching TRBD1. This CDR3 spans 11 amino acids. Germline CDR1 SGHTS, CDR2 YDEGEE. The J segment lost 6 bases and the V segment lost 6 bases, leaving 0 bases of the junction unmatched.